This T cell receptor beta chain was identified during a study of blood T cell repertoires in COVID-19. At the level of the study: Some COVID-19 samples were acute and others convalescent; all came from the United States, Italy and Spain.

This CDR3 has 15 residues. The germline CDR1 and CDR2 sequences are SNHLY and FYNNEI. V lost 1 base, J lost 9 bases, and 1 base stayed unmatched. Measured with immunoSEQ multiplex PCR; TCRdb has only the in-frame clones, and not every one. The sample includes 300,000 or so clones, around 89% seen only once; the top ten take nearly 6.5%. V usage is TRBV2 and J usage is TRBJ2-1; 15 bases line up with TRBD2. The TCR sequence derives from a man in his late teens or twenties who had recovered from COVID-19. The specimen sequenced was peripheral blood. CDR3 bases: TGTGCCAGCAGTGAAGAGGGACTAGCGGGGGGTGAGCAGTTCTTC. The encoded protein is CASSEEGLAGGEQFF.